This TCR beta chain was retrieved from a study of Graves' ophthalmopathy and Graves' hyperthyroidism. For the study at large: Peripheral blood was obtained at first diagnosis, ahead of any treatment.

Exclusion applied to patients with other autoimmune diseases, uncontrolled infections, pregnancy or lactation. This clonotype was recorded at least ten times. Its antigen remains unknown. CDR1 is SGHTA, CDR2 FQGNSA, per germline. The CDR3 is made up of 14 amino acids. V dropped 0 bases and J dropped 6 bases, with 11 bases sitting between them. Using RNA transcripts, the TCR beta CDR3 regions were amplified. Investigators did first-round RT-PCR with HTBI primers, then second-round multiplex PCR. TCRdb re-derived calls from the multiplex PCR reads in MiXCR, one entry per CDR3 protein. The table has 400,000 or so distinct CDR3 sequences, about 16% seen once. Study findings and constraints: Also, most clonotypes expanded in the thyroid above 0.001 frequency appeared in blood. Using a 13-signature model, the authors split ophthalmopathy from stable hyperthyroidism, with roughly 88% sensitivity and around 84% specificity.

Sequencing was carried out using peripheral blood. The chain links TRBV7-2 to TRBJ1-1; D possibly corresponds to TRBD1 (6 bases). The receptor was isolated from a woman between 18 and 29 years old with stable Graves' hyperthyroidism. CDR3 in amino acids: CASSLARGMAEAFF. CDR3 nucleotides: TGTGCCAGCAGCTTAGCAAGGGGGATGGCTGAAGCTTTCTTT.